These 21 T cell receptor beta chains were sequenced from one sample in a study of chemoradiotherapy in HPV16-positive cancers. The method was immunoSEQ multiplex PCR; TCRdb's version includes in-frame clones alone and lacks a portion of them. In the table there are roughly 1,900 clones, approximately 88% of which are singletons. The input for sequencing was tumor tissue, taken from a patient who underwent chemoradiotherapy. These receptors were taken from a human donor with HPV-associated anogenital cancer.

This chain joins TRBV7-3 and TRBJ2-6; D is unclear. Trimming removed 4 bases at V and 2 bases at J, with 18 bases between. Germline V gene lookup returns CDR1 SGHTA and CDR2 FQGTGA. This CDR3 is 18 amino acids long. CDR3 in amino acids: CASSSTPLGVAGANVLTF. In nucleotides, the CDR3 is TGTGCCAGCAGCTCCACCCCTCTTGGCGTAGCTGGGGCCAACGTCCTGACTTTC.

J is TRBJ2-2 and V is TRBV6-5; D is unresolved. Per germline, CDR1 MNHEY and CDR2 SVGAGI. Trimming stripped 6 bases from V and 6 bases from J, with 14 bases between. The CDR3 spans 14 residues. The CDR3 DNA is TGTGCCAGCAGAACACGTCCCAGGTCCGGGGAGCTGTTTTTT. Its protein product is CASRTRPRSGELFF.

The rearrangement uses TRBV4-2 and TRBJ2-1, with 12 bases matching TRBD2. J lost 7 bases, V lost 0 bases, and 4 bases had no gene match. The CDR3 covers 16 residues. Germline V CDR1 and CDR2: LGHNA, YNFKEQ. The CDR3 bases are TGTGCCAGCAGCCAAGAGACTAGCGGGAGTGTGAATGAGCAGTTCTTC. It yields the protein CASSQETSGSVNEQFF.

The chain is built from TRBV6-1 and TRBJ2-3; 8 nucleotides line up with TRBD2. The CDR3 is 15 residues long. CDR1 and CDR2 (germline): MNHNS, SASEGT. Trimming took 4 bases from V and 3 from J; bases not matched to a gene: 6. CDR3 region: CASSGMAGGTDTQYF. The CDR3 region has the DNA TGTGCCAGCAGTGGCATGGCGGGAGGTACAGATACGCAGTATTTT.

The J gene is TRBJ1-1, the V gene TRBV6-5, with a weak D call TRBD1 (5 bases). V was shortened by 3 bases and J by 1 base, with 15 bases between the two germline ends. The CDR3 length is 16 residues. Germline CDR1 reads MNHEY; CDR2 reads SVGAGI. The CDR3 region has the DNA TGTGCCAGCAGTTATCTCCCGGGGGAGGGGAACACTGAAGCTTTCTTT. This codes for CASSYLPGEGNTEAFF.

J is TRBJ2-3 and V is TRBV11-2; D is possibly TRBD1 (5 bases). Germline CDR1 and CDR2: SGHAT and FQNNGV. The V and J ends lost 1 base and 2 bases respectively, with 10 bases between them. CDR3 length: 15 amino acids. The CDR3 DNA follows: TGTGCCAGCAGCTTAGGTGCAGGGCCCACAGATACGCAGTATTTT. Translating it yields CASSLGAGPTDTQYF.

The chain combines TRBV2 with TRBJ1-5, with TRBD1 matching over 8 bases. The V gene's germline CDR1 is SNHLY and CDR2 FYNNEI. V shed 7 bases, J shed 7 bases, and the junction held 6 bases outside the gene matches. The CDR3 loop spans 13 amino acids. CDR3 protein: CASTLGQDQPQHF. The CDR3 nucleotides are TGTGCCAGCACCCTGGGACAGGACCAGCCCCAGCATTTT.

This clone was counted between two and nine times. The chain links TRBV1 to TRBJ2-3; the table assigns TRBD2, which was not confirmed against the DNA. TRBV1 is a documented pseudogene. This CDR3 has 20 amino acids. Here the CDR3 DNA reads TGCACCAGCAGCCAAGATGTATCGCGGGGGGGCAGTAGGGGCACAGATACGCAGTATTTT. Residues: CTSSQDVSRGGSRGTDTQYF.

This chain links TRBV13 with TRBJ2-3, with no clear D. CDR1 is PRHDT, CDR2 FYEKMQ, per germline (reference sequence). This CDR3 has 16 amino acids. V lost 3 bases to trimming and J lost 1 base, with 14 bases between them. In nucleotides, the CDR3 is TGTGCCAGCAGCTTTAGCTATCCCATGGGCACAGATACGCAGTATTTT. Its protein product is CASSFSYPMGTDTQYF. Complete variable domain (other parts from reference TRBV13 and TRBJ2-3): AAGVIQSPRHLIKEKRETATLKCYPIPRHDTVYWYQQGPGQDPQFLISFYEKMQSDKGSIPDRFSAQQFSDYHSELNMSSLELGDSALYFCASSFSYPMGTDTQYFGPGTRLTVL.

The rearrangement links TRBV6-6 to TRBJ2-1; possibly TRBD1 for D (6 bases). V gave up 9 bases and J gave up 9 bases, with 21 bases separating them. The V gene's germline CDR1 is MNHNY and CDR2 SVGAGI (reference sequence). The CDR3 runs 14 residues. The CDR3 is CASQPLGGEGEQFF. CDR3 DNA: TGTGCCAGTCAGCCCTTAGGGGGAGAGGGTGAGCAGTTCTTC.

The chain uses TRBV4-1 and TRBJ1-2; D may be TRBD1 (6 bases). This CDR3 spans 14 amino acids. Trimming removed 0 bases from V and 5 bases from J, with 10 bases in between. Looked up from germline, CDR1 is MGHRA and CDR2 is YSYEKL. The DNA for the CDR3 is TGCGCCAGCAGCCAAGATGGCAGGGGTTATGGCTACACCTTC. Its protein product is CASSQDGRGYGYTF.

This clone was found a few times. The V call is TRBV4-2, the J call TRBJ2-2; no clear D. The CDR3 is 16 residues long. Trimming took off 0 bases at V and 7 bases at J, with 15 bases between the two ends. Germline values: CDR1 LGHNA, CDR2 YNFKEQ. The CDR3 spells CASSQEYVGSGGELFF. The CDR3, as DNA: TGTGCCAGCAGCCAAGAGTACGTGGGATCTGGCGGGGAGCTGTTTTTT.

The count of this clone is one. V gene TRBV27 combines with J gene TRBJ2-1, with 9 bases fitting TRBD2. The germline gives CDR1 MNHEY, CDR2 SMNVEV (reference sequence). This CDR3 is 14 amino acids long. With 5 bases clipped from V and 4 bases from J, the junction kept 3 bases outside the gene matches. This chain's CDR3 is CASSRSGGYNEQFF. DNA for the CDR3: TGTGCCAGCAGTCGGAGCGGGGGGTACAATGAGCAGTTCTTC.

The chain has TRBV7-9 and TRBJ2-3; D is ambiguous. Trimming left V 0 bases short and J 4 bases short, with 11 bases between. Germline V gene lookup returns CDR1 SEHNR and CDR2 FQNEAQ (reference sequence). CDR3 length: 15 amino acids. CDR3 nucleotides: TGTGCCAGCAGCTTAGCTTTCCAGGTCGCAGATACGCAGTATTTT. It translates to CASSLAFQVADTQYF.

J is TRBJ1-2 and V is TRBV6-1, with D uncertain. Trimming took 2 bases from V and 7 from J, leaving 2 bases between them. In germline, CDR1 is MNHNS, CDR2 SASEGT. This CDR3 spans 10 amino acids. Here the CDR3 reads CASSEIGYTF. CDR3 in DNA: TGTGCCAGCAGTGAAATTGGCTACACCTTC.

The chain employs TRBV6-6 and TRBJ2-7, with D uncertain. CDR3 length equals 16 residues. Germline-derived CDR1 and CDR2 are MNHNY and SVGAGI (reference sequence). Trimming took 2 bases from V and 3 from J, leaving 17 bases between them. CDR3 sequence (DNA): TGTGCCAGCAGTTACCGAACGTCTACGACTTTCTACGAGCAGTACTTC. It is translated as CASSYRTSTTFYEQYF.

This chain links TRBV5-4 with TRBJ2-5; 10 positions match TRBD2. The germline V gene encodes CDR1 SGHNT and CDR2 YYREEE (reference sequence). There are 15 residues in the CDR3. After removal of 0 bases from V and 6 bases from J, the junction contained 5 bases not matched to a gene. The CDR3 region is CASSLASGGLKTQYF. CDR3 sequence (DNA): TGTGCCAGCAGCTTGGCTAGCGGGGGACTGAAGACCCAGTACTTC.

This sequence joins TRBV7-9 and TRBJ2-2; D is unclear. Germline CDR1 SEHNR, CDR2 FQNEAQ (reference sequence). V lost 0 bases and J lost 0, with 5 bases in between. CDR3 length: 15 residues. The CDR3 spells CASSLARSNTGELFF. The DNA for the CDR3 is TGTGCCAGCAGCTTAGCCAGATCGAACACCGGGGAGCTGTTTTTT.

This chain uses TRBV5-1 with TRBJ1-1; D gene ambiguous. This CDR3 is 13 amino acids long. Germline V CDR1 and CDR2: SGHRS, YFSETQ. The V gene lost 0 bases and the J gene lost 1 base, with 4 bases spanning the gap. The CDR3 DNA follows: TGCGCCAGCAGCTTGGCCGAGAACACTGAAGCTTTCTTT. It yields the protein CASSLAENTEAFF.

A single count supports this clone. The V gene is TRBV30, the J gene TRBJ1-2, with TRBD1 as a possible D gene (5 bases). This CDR3 is built from 13 residues. Trimming removed 1 base at V and 4 bases at J, with 10 bases between. Germline assignment: CDR1 GTSNPN and CDR2 SVGIG (reference sequence). The CDR3 DNA reads as TGTGCCTGGAGTGCAATAAGGGGCTATGGCTACACCTTC. As protein: CAWSAIRGYGYTF. Full variable domain (outside the CDR3, taken from reference TRBV30 and TRBJ1-2): SQTIHQWPATLVQPVGSPLSLECTVEGTSNPNLYWYRQAAGRGLQLLFYSVGIGQISSEVPQNLSASRPQDRQFILSSKKLLLSDSGFYLCAWSAIRGYGYTFGSGTRLTVV.

The chain links TRBV7-3 to TRBJ2-1, with 10 bases matching TRBD2. The CDR3 consists of 15 residues. Per germline, CDR1 SGHTA and CDR2 FQGTGA. The J segment lost 9 bases and the V segment lost 5 bases, leaving 10 bases of the junction unmatched. CDR3 coding DNA: TGTGCCAGCAGCCCTAGCGGGAGCTTCATTGGTGAGCAGTTCTTC. It is translated as CASSPSGSFIGEQFF. Full variable domain (outside the CDR3, taken from reference TRBV7-3 and TRBJ2-1): GAGVSQTPSNKVTEKGKYVELRCDPISGHTALYWYRQSLGQGPEFLIYFQGTGAADDSGLPNDRFFAVRPEGSVSTLKIQRTERGDSAVYLCASSPSGSFIGEQFFGPGTRLTVL.